Following are 3 T cell receptor beta chains from one sample sequenced in a study of T cell repertoires in cytomegalovirus infection (dated by TCRdb to about 2019). The sequencing machine was an Illumina HiSeq 1500. Through fastp at Q25 and MiXCR, TCRdb rebuilt clones from the public reads, retaining in-frame beta chains. Each CDR3 protein appears once, grouped with its most common genes and DNA. The table for this sample lists fewer than 550,000 distinct CDR3 sequences; more than 20% of them were counted only once. Of the sample, under 15% is held by the ten largest clones. The sample taken for sequencing was PBMCs. These receptors were collected from a human donor in good health (CMV status not recorded). Some clones in this sample may be carry-over from other donors' samples.

The CDR3 here is CASSPGGQNTEAFF. The CDR3 DNA reads TGCGCCAGCAGCCCGGGTGGGCAGAACACTGAAGCTTTCTTT. V usage is TRBV5-1 and J usage is TRBJ1-1; D unresolved. Between the trimmed V and J ends, which lost 4 bases and 1 base, there was a span of 11 bases. The germline V gene has CDR1 SGHRS and CDR2 YFSETQ. The CDR3 is 14 amino acids.

The chain couples TRBV6-2 or TRBV6-3 to TRBJ2-1; 7 nucleotides agree with TRBD2. The CDR3 has 16 amino acids. CDR1 MNHEY and CDR2 SVGEGT come from the germline V gene. J gave up 0 bases and V 5 bases, and 7 bases lay outside the gene matches. The CDR3 nucleotides are TGTGCCAGCAGTAAGGGGCGGGGGAGCTCCTACAATGAGCAGTTCTTC. This encodes CASSKGRGSSYNEQFF.

V usage is TRBV7-2 and J usage is TRBJ2-1; 7 bases agree with TRBD1. V lost 1 base and J lost 15; bases outside the gene matches: 3. The CDR3 sequence is 11 residues long. CDR1 and CDR2 from the germline V gene are SGHTA and FQGNSA. CDR3 in amino acids: CASSLGGGLFF. In DNA, the CDR3 is TGTGCCAGCAGCTTAGGAGGGGGCCTGTTCTTC.